The 27 T cell receptor beta chains in this list originate from one sample, sequenced in a study of blood T cells in healthy people across ages. A sample-barcoded 5' primer and a J-beta primer mix were used in a second PCR of about 7 to 11 cycles. MiXCR, applied by TCRdb to the 5' RACE reads, yields one record per CDR3 protein. This sample has hundreds of thousands of distinct CDR3 sequences, with about 24% found just once. The same data also contributed to another study, on T cells of mothers and their children.

Sequencing was done on a sample of blood. The receptors derive from a boy aged 5-17 years in good health.

The V gene is TRBV7-2, the J gene TRBJ2-6, with 7 bases that match TRBD1. This CDR3 has 15 residues. Germline CDR1 reads SGHTA; CDR2 reads FQGNSA. The V gene end was trimmed by 5 bases and the J gene end by 4 bases; junction bases not matched to a gene: 5. The CDR3 region has the DNA TGTGCCAGCAGCCATAGGGGGCCCGGGGCCAACGTCCTGACTTTC. Translation: CASSHRGPGANVLTF.

The gene calls are TRBV20-1 and TRBJ2-7; D assignment may be TRBD1 or TRBD2 (5 bases each). The ends were cut back, 3 bases at V and 2 bases at J, with 8 bases in the middle. This CDR3 is 12 amino acids long. CDR1 is DFQATT and CDR2 is SNEGSKA in the germline V gene (reference sequence). CDR3 bases: TGCAGTGCTAGGGGGCGGGCCTACGAGCAGTACTTC. It encodes CSARGRAYEQYF.

The chain recombines TRBV28 with TRBJ2-5; 9 nucleotides align to TRBD2. The germline gives CDR1 MDHEN, CDR2 SYDVKM. Germline trimming cut 4 bases from V and 5 bases from J; bases unmatched to any gene: 8. The CDR3 length is 15 residues. The CDR3 DNA sequence: TGTGCCAGCAGTTCGATAGCGGGAGTCAGGGAGACCCAGTACTTC. Translating gives CASSSIAGVRETQYF. Together with reference TRBV28 and TRBJ2-5, the CDR3 gives the full variable domain: DVKVTQSSRYLVKRTGEKVFLECVQDMDHENMFWYRQDPGLGLRLIYFSYDVKMKEKGDIPEGYSVSREKKERFSLILESASTNQTSMYLCASSSIAGVRETQYFGPGTRLLVL.

The V gene is TRBV9, the J gene TRBJ1-6, with 7 bases lining up with TRBD1. This CDR3 region has 15 residues. In germline, CDR1 is SGDLS, CDR2 YYNGEE. The junction had 7 bases not matched to a gene; V was cut back by 1 base and J by 9 bases. In DNA, the CDR3 is TGTGCCAGCAGCGTATTCGGGACAGAAGGTTCACCCCTCCACTTT. Protein: CASSVFGTEGSPLHF.

The V gene is TRBV29-1, the J gene TRBJ1-6; no firm D call. Germline CDR1 reads SQVTM; CDR2 reads ANQGSEA. The CDR3 length is 11 residues. Deletions cut 4 bases from V and 14 bases from J, with 12 bases between. CDR3 sequence (DNA): TGCAGCGTTGCTGTTCTTGGGGCCCTCCACTTT. Translation: CSVAVLGALHF.

This sequence joins TRBV24-1 and TRBJ1-1, with D hard to call. The germline V gene encodes CDR1 KGHDR and CDR2 SFDVKD. V lost 0 bases to trimming and J lost 2 bases, with 3 bases between them. The CDR3 length is 13 residues. The CDR3 region has the DNA TGTGCCACCAGTGATTTGGATAACACTGAAGCTTTCTTT. As protein: CATSDLDNTEAFF.

This clonotype was observed many times. The V gene is TRBV2, the J gene TRBJ2-3; D ambiguous. The CDR3 has 13 residues. CDR1 is SNHLY and CDR2 is FYNNEI in the germline V gene. The V end lost 5 bases, the J end lost 4 bases, and 10 bases lay between the germline ends. The CDR3 DNA follows: TGTGCCAGCAGTCTGGGCTTATCAGATACGCAGTATTTT. This codes for CASSLGLSDTQYF.

The chain recombines TRBV20-1 with TRBJ1-3, with 7 bases lining up with TRBD1. This CDR3 is built from 14 residues. Germline V CDR1 and CDR2: DFQATT, SNEGSKA (reference sequence). V trimming: 2 bases; J trimming: 3 bases; junction bases outside the gene matches: 4. This CDR3 reads CSARRGRFGNTIYF. CDR3 DNA sequence: TGCAGTGCTAGAAGGGGGCGATTTGGAAACACCATATATTTT.

The chain links TRBV5-1 to TRBJ2-2; D is perhaps TRBD2 (6 bases). Trimming took off 4 bases at V and 6 bases at J, with 22 bases between the two ends. CDR1 is SGHRS and CDR2 is YFSETQ in the germline V gene. This CDR3 spans 17 amino acids. The CDR3 coding sequence is TGCGCCAGCAGCAAGCGGAAGGGACTGCTCTTATCCGGGGAGCTGTTTTTT. Its translation is CASSKRKGLLLSGELFF.

The rearrangement joins TRBV7-2 to TRBJ1-2; no definite D call. V gave up 5 bases and J gave up 1 base, with 14 bases separating them. The CDR3 has 15 residues. Looked up from germline, CDR1 is SGHTA and CDR2 is FQGNSA. The CDR3 sequence: CASSLLSTLNYGYTF. The CDR3 bases are TGTGCCAGCAGCCTCCTAAGTACCCTTAACTATGGCTACACCTTC.

CDR3 in amino acids: CAIQKQGLSYNEQFF. CDR3 in DNA: TGTGCCATCCAAAAACAGGGGCTATCCTACAATGAGCAGTTCTTC. The genes are TRBV10-3 and TRBJ2-1; 7 bases map to TRBD1. V trimming: 8 bases; J trimming: 1 base; junction bases outside the gene matches: 8. The germline V gene has CDR1 ENHRY and CDR2 SYGVKD. CDR3 size: 15 residues.

A note on this clonotype: Compared with germline, one end of the junction differs, possibly owing to a read error. The CDR3 reads CASSQGDENLFF. The CDR3 region has the DNA TGTGCCAGCAGCCAAGGGGATGAAAACCTGTTTTTT. The chain couples TRBV4-2 to TRBJ1-4; no clear D gene. The CDR3 covers 12 residues. CDR1 and CDR2 from the germline V gene are LGHNA and YNFKEQ.

This clonotype has only a few counts. The J gene is TRBJ2-3, the V gene TRBV7-2, with a weak D call TRBD2 (6 bases). Germline values: CDR1 SGHTA, CDR2 FQGNSA. CDR3 length equals 14 residues. V was trimmed by 3 bases and J by 4 bases, leaving 11 bases between them. CDR3 region: CASSFWERADTQYF. In nucleotides, the CDR3 is TGTGCCAGCAGCTTCTGGGAGCGGGCAGATACGCAGTATTTT.

This rearrangement joins TRBV7-9 to TRBJ2-5; tentative D call: TRBD1 (6 bases). Germline CDR1 SEHNR, CDR2 FQNEAQ (reference sequence). This CDR3 is 19 amino acids long. Trimming left V 1 base short and J 2 bases short, with 23 bases between. The CDR3 DNA sequence: TGTGCCAGCAGCTTAGATTCCCTCTTTCGGACAGATCAACAAGAGACCCAGTACTTC. This gives the protein CASSLDSLFRTDQQETQYF.

The V call is TRBV5-1, the J call TRBJ2-3; TRBD2 is a possible D gene (6 bases). Looked up from germline, CDR1 is SGHRS and CDR2 is YFSETQ. Trimming left V 0 bases short and J 4 bases short, with 12 bases between. The CDR3 has 15 residues. The CDR3 DNA reads TGCGCCAGCAGCTTGGCCGGGAGTAGTCCAGATACGCAGTATTTT. Residues: CASSLAGSSPDTQYF.

This clonotype was counted a few times. J is TRBJ2-5 and V is TRBV20-1; TRBD2 aligns across 7 bases. CDR3 size: 15 residues. V lost 2 bases to trimming and J lost 1 base; unmatched junction nucleotides: 7. In germline, CDR1 is DFQATT, CDR2 SNEGSKA (reference sequence). CDR3 DNA sequence: TGCAGTGCTAGATCACCTAGCGGCCGCCAAGAGACCCAGTACTTC. Its translation: CSARSPSGRQETQYF.

There are a few counts of this clonotype. The rearrangement joins TRBV14 to TRBJ2-7; D possibly matches TRBD1 or TRBD2 (6 bases each). Trimming stripped 6 bases from V and 3 bases from J, with 18 bases between. Germline loops: CDR1 SGHDN, CDR2 FVKESK. The CDR3 spans 15 residues. Written as DNA, the CDR3 is TGTGCCAGCAGTTACGGACAGTCAGCGGGCTACGAGCAGTACTTC. Translating it yields CASSYGQSAGYEQYF.

This clonotype was detected many times. The gene calls are TRBV7-6 and TRBJ2-5; the D gene is possibly TRBD1 (7 bases). Looked up from germline, CDR1 is SGHVS and CDR2 is FNYEAQ. V was cut by 1 base and J by 1 base, with 10 bases left in between. CDR3 length: 15 amino acids. DNA of the CDR3: TGTGCCAGCAGCTTAGGTCAGGGGGGCCAAGAGACCCAGTACTTC. It specifies CASSLGQGGQETQYF.

This clonotype has a handful of counts. This rearrangement joins TRBV6-6 to TRBJ1-4; D gene ambiguous. Trimming shortened V by 6 bases and J by 8 bases, and 16 bases separated the two germline ends. CDR3 length: 14 residues. The germline CDR1 and CDR2 sequences are MNHNY and SVGAGI (reference sequence). The CDR3 here is CASRDGFTGEKLFF. CDR3 nucleotide sequence: TGTGCCAGCAGGGACGGATTCACGGGAGAAAAACTGTTTTTT.

In this sample, this clonotype turned up a few times. V gene TRBV20-1 combines with J gene TRBJ2-1; 8 nucleotides align to TRBD2. The CDR3 has 13 amino acids. Germline V CDR1 and CDR2: DFQATT, SNEGSKA (reference sequence). Trimming removed 3 bases from V and 9 bases from J; junction bases left unmatched: 7. DNA for the CDR3: TGCAGTGCTAGGCACAAACTAGCGGCTGAGCAGTTCTTC. Translation: CSARHKLAAEQFF.

This chain joins TRBV12-3 or TRBV12-4 and TRBJ1-2, with TRBD1 matching over 8 bases. This CDR3 region has 15 residues. After removal of 0 bases from V and 4 bases from J, the junction contained 4 bases not matched to a gene. Here the CDR3 reads CASSLAGTGPYGYTF. For the CDR3, the DNA is TGTGCCAGCAGTTTAGCCGGGACAGGTCCCTATGGCTACACCTTC.

This clonotype has more than one count but fewer than ten. J is TRBJ2-7 and V is TRBV3-1; 7 nucleotides match TRBD2. After removal of 1 base from V and 4 bases from J, the junction contained 16 bases not matched to a gene. Germline lookup yields CDR1 LGHDT and CDR2 YNNKEL (reference sequence). The CDR3 runs to 18 residues. The CDR3 here is CASSQGGWDYQTTYEQYF. The CDR3 DNA sequence: TGTGCCAGCAGCCAAGGCGGCTGGGACTACCAAACGACTTACGAGCAGTACTTC.

This clonotype was observed a handful of times. The chain has TRBV6-4 and TRBJ1-6, with D tentatively TRBD1 (5 bases). This CDR3 contains 16 residues. V was clipped by 6 bases and J by 0 bases, with 12 bases between them. The germline gives CDR1 MRHNA, CDR2 SNTAGT. CDR3 residues: CASRMEGSSYNSPLHF. As DNA, the CDR3 is TGTGCCAGCAGAATGGAGGGGAGCTCCTATAATTCACCCCTCCACTTT.

V is TRBV19 and J is TRBJ2-1; 12 bases match TRBD2. With V trimmed by 5 bases and J by 8 bases, 7 bases remained unmatched. This CDR3 spans 15 amino acids. The V gene's germline CDR1 is LNHDA and CDR2 SQIVND (reference sequence). The CDR3 coding sequence is TGTGCCAGTAGTCTGACTAGCGGGGGTAGGTATGAGCAGTTCTTC. This gives the protein CASSLTSGGRYEQFF. Filled out from reference TRBV19 and TRBJ2-1, the complete variable domain reads DGGITQSPKYLFRKEGQNVTLSCEQNLNHDAMYWYRQDPGQGLRLIYYSQIVNDFQKGDIAEGYSVSREKKESFPLTVTSAQKNPTAFYLCASSLTSGGRYEQFFGPGTRLTVL.

The rearrangement links TRBV14 to TRBJ1-1; weak D call: TRBD1 (6 bases). This CDR3 is built from 15 residues. Trimming took 4 bases from V and 7 from J, leaving 19 bases between them. Germline assignment: CDR1 SGHDN and CDR2 FVKESK. As DNA, the CDR3 is TGTGCCAGCAGCCCCCTCCTGACAGGAAGCATTGAAGCTTTCTTT. It yields the protein CASSPLLTGSIEAFF.

The chain is built from TRBV7-2 and TRBJ2-3; D is unresolved. Trimming stripped 3 bases from V and 5 bases from J, with 12 bases between. Germline lookup yields CDR1 SGHTA and CDR2 FQGNSA. The CDR3 consists of 14 residues. As DNA, the CDR3 is TGTGCCAGCAGCTTGGACGGGTCGAGAGATACGCAGTATTTT. It encodes CASSLDGSRDTQYF.

The J gene is TRBJ2-6, the V gene TRBV7-9; no clear D. Germline CDR1 and CDR2: SEHNR and FQNEAQ (reference sequence). The CDR3 runs to 15 residues. Trimming removed 3 bases from V and 2 bases from J, with 8 bases in between. The CDR3 nucleotides are TGTGCCAGCAGCTTGTCTCTAACTGGGGCCAACGTCCTGACTTTC. Residues: CASSLSLTGANVLTF.